These 4 T cell receptor beta chains were all obtained from the same sample, sequenced in a study of cytomegalovirus exposure and HLA in healthy donors. PCR employed 60 Vbeta and 13 Jbeta primers. Data came from immunoSEQ multiplex PCR; TCRdb stores just in-frame clones and leaves some out. The sample records about 100,000 clones, over 60% being singletons. What was sequenced was PBMCs. The source is a female donor in good health and CMV-seropositive.

The CDR3 DNA reads TGTGCCAGTAGTCCACGACAGGATAGTTACGAGCAGTACTTC. This translates into CASSPRQDSYEQYF. The chain combines TRBV19 with TRBJ2-7, with D perhaps matching TRBD1 (6 bases). The CDR3 is 14 amino acids. The germline V and J ends were trimmed by 5 bases and 4 bases, with 15 bases remaining between them. CDR1 LNHDA and CDR2 SQIVND come from the germline V gene (reference sequence).

For this clone: One junction end does not reproduce the germline sequence, and a read error may be involved. CDR3 sequence reads: CASSTLVVAGSSGANGLTF. In nucleotides, the CDR3 is TGTGCCAGCAGCACTCTCGTGGTAGCGGGGAGCTCTGGGGCCAACGGCCTGACTTTC. V and J are TRBV11-2 and TRBJ2-6; 8 bases agree with TRBD2. Germline lookup yields CDR1 SGHAT and CDR2 FQNNGV. The CDR3 runs to 19 residues.

The chain employs TRBV6-5 and TRBJ2-5; D is perhaps TRBD2 (7 bases). The CDR3 loop spans 15 amino acids. V lost 2 bases, J lost 1 base, and 11 bases lay in between. Germline assignment: CDR1 MNHEY and CDR2 SVGAGI. CDR3 protein: CASSYLGGLQETQYF. The CDR3 region has the DNA TGTGCCAGCAGTTACCTGGGGGGGCTCCAAGAGACCCAGTACTTC.

The chain combines TRBV29-1 with TRBJ1-1; tentative D call: TRBD1 (5 bases). This CDR3 comprises 13 residues. From germline, CDR1 is SQVTM and CDR2 ANQGSEA. V lost 8 bases, J lost 0 bases, and 13 bases lay in between. Here the CDR3 reads CSLTDIMNTEAFF. CDR3 in DNA: TGCAGCCTTACGGACATCATGAACACTGAAGCTTTCTTT.